This T cell receptor (beta chain) comes out of a study of T-cell memory formation after mild COVID-19 (dated by TCRdb to the early 2020s). General notes on the study: Most TCR sequence clusters were specific to one of the two donors. T-cell clones expanding and contracting after mild COVID-19 in a couple of donors were tracked by longitudinal TCRalpha and TCRbeta repertoire sequencing. The cohort was made up of two young adult volunteers, one female and one male, who were previously healthy. Paper-wide results and their limitations: Contracting CD4+ clones were found mainly in CM and EM memory subsets, while CD8+ clones were enriched in EMRA. Some responding clones were detected in pre-infection memory, suggesting pre-existing cross-reactive memory T cells joined the SARS-CoV-2 response. Only two mild cases were covered by the study, and larger cohorts that include severe cases with pre-infection samples were considered necessary. SARS-CoV-2 specificity was not confirmed for the second-wave clones peaking on day 37. Clones contracting from day 15 to 85 had balanced CD4/CD8 phenotypes, while a second wave expanding from day 15 to 37 was biased towards CD4+.

The sequencer listed for this sample is Illumina NovaSeq 6000. Using 5'RACE with constant-segment primers, TCRalpha and TCRbeta cDNA libraries were constructed, with sample barcodes and unique molecular identifiers added in the process. Trizol reagent was used to extract RNA from every sample. Amplification of the libraries took two PCR steps, and the second step added a second sample barcode plus Illumina TruSeq adapters. The libraries were sequenced on an Illumina NovaSeq using 2 x 150 bp paired-end reads. In the original analysis: Demultiplexing of reads and collapsing into UMI-guided consensus sequences were performed with migec v1.2.7. With mixcr v2.1.11, UMI consensuses were aligned to TRA and TRB V and J templates and assembled into clonotypes. A clonotype was counted as expanded or contracted only if both edgeR and NoisET called the change significant, with noise models trained on biological replicates. For edgeR calls, the cutoffs were a false discovery rate-adjusted p below 0.01 and a log2 fold-change threshold of 1. PCA with hierarchical clustering of max-normalized trajectories of the 1000 most abundant clonotypes was used as exploratory dynamics analysis. Separately sequenced CD4+ and CD8+ repertoires were used to assign a CD4 or CD8 phenotype to each responding clone. The raw public data were reprocessed by TCRdb itself: fastp quality trimming at Q25, MiXCR clonotype calling, in-frame beta chains only. Under each unique CDR3 protein, matching rows form one entry showing the most common genes and DNA. TCRdb's processing, not the authors', yielded these V and J calls. This sample has 500,000 to 600,000 distinct CDR3 sequences in its table, and roughly 18% of those were observed once. 12% of the sample comes from the top ten.

V and J are truncated by 5 bases and 0 bases respectively, leaving an intervening sequence of 13 bases. CDR1 and CDR2 (SGHVS, FNYEAQ) derive from the germline V gene. Including the terminal cysteine and phenylalanine, the CDR3 comprises 15 residues. Only the CDR3 DNA stays, 45 bases, in frame from base 1. This clonotype was recorded a few times. What this receptor recognizes is not known. No much larger clonotype is one base removed from it; base qualities were not supplied. Ficoll-Paque density gradient centrifugation was used to isolate PBMCs. The chain links TRBV7-6 with TRBJ1-1; TRBD1 is a possible D gene, resting on 6 matching bases. Material: PBMCs or a T cell subset sorted from them (not recorded which). The receptor was derived from an adult woman who had mild COVID-19 (a few samples of this study predate the infection). The sample titles of this study are shuffled in the database, so cell type and time point are left out; the donor was told from shared clones. The DNA sequence is as follows: TGTGCCAGCAGCCCCCGGGAGGGGGTGAACACTGAAGCTTTCTTT. The encoded protein is CASSPREGVNTEAFF.